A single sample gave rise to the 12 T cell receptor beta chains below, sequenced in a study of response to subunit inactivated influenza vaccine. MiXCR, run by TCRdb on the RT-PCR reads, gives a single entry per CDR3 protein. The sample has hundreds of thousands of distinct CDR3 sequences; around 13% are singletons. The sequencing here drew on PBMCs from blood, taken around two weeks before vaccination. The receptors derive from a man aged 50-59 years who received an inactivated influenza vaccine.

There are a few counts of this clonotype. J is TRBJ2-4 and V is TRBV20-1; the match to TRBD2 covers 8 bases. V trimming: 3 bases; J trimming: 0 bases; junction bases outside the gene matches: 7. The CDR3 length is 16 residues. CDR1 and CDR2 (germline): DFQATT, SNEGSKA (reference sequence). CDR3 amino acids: CSASGGALRAKNIQYF. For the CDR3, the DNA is TGCAGTGCTAGCGGGGGGGCTTTGAGAGCCAAAAACATTCAGTACTTC.

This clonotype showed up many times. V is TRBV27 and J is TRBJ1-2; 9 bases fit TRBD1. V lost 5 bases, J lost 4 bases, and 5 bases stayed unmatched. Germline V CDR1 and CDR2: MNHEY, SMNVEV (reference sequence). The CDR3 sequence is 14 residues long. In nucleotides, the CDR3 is TGTGCCAGCAGTGATGGGACAGGGACCTATGGCTACACCTTC. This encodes CASSDGTGTYGYTF.

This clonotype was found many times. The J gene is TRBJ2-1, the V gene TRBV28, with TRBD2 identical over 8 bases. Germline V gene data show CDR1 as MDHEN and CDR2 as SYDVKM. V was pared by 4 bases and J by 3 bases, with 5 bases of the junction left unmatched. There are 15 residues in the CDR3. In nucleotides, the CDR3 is TGTGCCAGCAGTTCGAGACTAGCGAGCTACAATGAGCAGTTCTTC. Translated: CASSSRLASYNEQFF.

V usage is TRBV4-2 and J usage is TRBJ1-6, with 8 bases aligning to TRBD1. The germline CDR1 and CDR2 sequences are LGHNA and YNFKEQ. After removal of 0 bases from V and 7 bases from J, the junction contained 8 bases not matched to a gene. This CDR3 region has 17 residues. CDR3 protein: CASSQDITGGWNSPLHF. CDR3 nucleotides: TGTGCCAGCAGCCAAGATATCACAGGGGGTTGGAATTCACCCCTCCACTTT.

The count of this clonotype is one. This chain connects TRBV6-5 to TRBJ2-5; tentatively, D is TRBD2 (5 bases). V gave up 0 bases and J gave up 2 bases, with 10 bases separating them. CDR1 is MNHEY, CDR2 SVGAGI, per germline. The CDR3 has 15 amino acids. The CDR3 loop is CASSYSRAAQETQYF. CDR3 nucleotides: TGTGCCAGCAGTTACTCGAGGGCAGCGCAAGAGACCCAGTACTTC.

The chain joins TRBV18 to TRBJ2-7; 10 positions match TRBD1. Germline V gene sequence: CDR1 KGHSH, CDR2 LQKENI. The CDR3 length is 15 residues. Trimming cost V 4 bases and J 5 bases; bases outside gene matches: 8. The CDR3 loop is CASSRAGTGDNEQYF. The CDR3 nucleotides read TGTGCCAGCTCACGGGCCGGGACAGGGGACAACGAGCAGTACTTC.

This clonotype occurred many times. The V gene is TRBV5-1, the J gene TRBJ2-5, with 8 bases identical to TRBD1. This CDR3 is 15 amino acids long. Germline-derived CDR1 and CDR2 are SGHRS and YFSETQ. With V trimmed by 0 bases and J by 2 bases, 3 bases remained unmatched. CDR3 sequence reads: CASSLAQGEQETQYF. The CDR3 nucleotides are TGCGCCAGCAGCTTGGCACAGGGGGAACAAGAGACCCAGTACTTC. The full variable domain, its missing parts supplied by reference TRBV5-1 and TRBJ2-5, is KAGVTQTPRYLIKTRGQQVTLSCSPISGHRSVSWYQQTPGQGLQFLFEYFSETQRNKGNFPGRFSGRQFSNSRSEMNVSTLELGDSALYLCASSLAQGEQETQYFGPGTRLLVL.

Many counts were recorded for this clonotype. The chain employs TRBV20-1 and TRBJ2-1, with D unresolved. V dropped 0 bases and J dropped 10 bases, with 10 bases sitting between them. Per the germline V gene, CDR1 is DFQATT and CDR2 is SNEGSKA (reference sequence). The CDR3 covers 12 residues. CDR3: CSARDLAAEQFF. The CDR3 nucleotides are TGCAGTGCTAGAGACCTGGCGGCGGAGCAGTTCTTC.

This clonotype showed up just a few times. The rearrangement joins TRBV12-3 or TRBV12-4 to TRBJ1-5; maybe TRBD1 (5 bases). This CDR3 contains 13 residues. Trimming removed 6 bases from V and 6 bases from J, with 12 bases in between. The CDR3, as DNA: TGTGCCAGCAGGATCGGGGGGATTCAGCCCCAGCATTTT. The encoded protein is CASRIGGIQPQHF.

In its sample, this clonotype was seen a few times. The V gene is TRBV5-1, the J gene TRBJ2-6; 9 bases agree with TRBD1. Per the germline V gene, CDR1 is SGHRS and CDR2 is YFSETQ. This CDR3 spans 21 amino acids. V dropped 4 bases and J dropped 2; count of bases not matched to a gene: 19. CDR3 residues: CASSPTWGQGFTQTGANVLTF. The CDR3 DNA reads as TGCGCCAGCAGCCCGACCTGGGGACAGGGTTTCACCCAAACTGGGGCCAACGTCCTGACTTTC.

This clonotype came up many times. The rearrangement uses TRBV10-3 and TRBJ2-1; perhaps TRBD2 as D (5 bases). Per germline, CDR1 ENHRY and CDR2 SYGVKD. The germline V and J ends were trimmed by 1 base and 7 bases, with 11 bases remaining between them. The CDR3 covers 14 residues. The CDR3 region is CAISEYTSGNEQFF. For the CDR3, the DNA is TGTGCCATCAGTGAGTATACTAGTGGGAATGAGCAGTTCTTC.

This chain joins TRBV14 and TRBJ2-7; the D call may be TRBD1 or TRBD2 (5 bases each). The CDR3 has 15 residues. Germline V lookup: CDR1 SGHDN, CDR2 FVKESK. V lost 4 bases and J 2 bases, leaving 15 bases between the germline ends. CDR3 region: CASSRSGTLTYEQYF. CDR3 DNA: TGTGCCAGCAGCCGCTCCGGGACGCTGACCTACGAGCAGTACTTC. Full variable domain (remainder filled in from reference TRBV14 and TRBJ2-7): EAGVTQFPSHSVIEKGQTVTLRCDPISGHDNLYWYRRVMGKEIKFLLHFVKESKQDESGMPNNRFLAERTGGTYSTLKVQPAELEDSGVYFCASSRSGTLTYEQYFGPGTRLTVT.